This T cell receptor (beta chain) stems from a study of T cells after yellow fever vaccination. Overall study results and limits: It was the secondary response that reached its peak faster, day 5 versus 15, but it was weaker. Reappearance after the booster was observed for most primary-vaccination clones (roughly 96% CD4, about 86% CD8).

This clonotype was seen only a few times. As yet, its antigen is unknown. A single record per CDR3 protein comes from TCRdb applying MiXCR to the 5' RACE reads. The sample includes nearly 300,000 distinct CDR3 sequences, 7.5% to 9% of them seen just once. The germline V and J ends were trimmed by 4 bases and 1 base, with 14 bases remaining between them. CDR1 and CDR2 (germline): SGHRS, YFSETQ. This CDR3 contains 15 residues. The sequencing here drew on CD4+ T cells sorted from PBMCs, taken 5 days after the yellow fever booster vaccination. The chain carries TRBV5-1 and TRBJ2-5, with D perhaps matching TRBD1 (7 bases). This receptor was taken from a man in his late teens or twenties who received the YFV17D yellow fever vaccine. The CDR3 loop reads CASSIQGGGQETQYF. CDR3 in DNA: TGCGCCAGCAGCATCCAGGGGGGAGGCCAAGAGACCCAGTACTTC.